This paragraph covers one T cell receptor (beta chain) sequence. Germline values: CDR1 WNHNN, CDR2 SYGVQD (reference sequence). The V segment lost 2 bases and the J segment 3 bases; nucleotides outside the gene matches: 12. The CDR3 runs to 17 residues. These data are taken from a study of beta chain features in type 1 diabetes. Sequencing targeted expressed TCRB transcripts, as all isolated RNA had been reverse transcribed. Generated by immunoSEQ multiplex PCR, the TCRdb table keeps only in-frame clones and is missing some. The sample contains approximately 37,000 clones, 49% of which appear only once.

Sequenced input: central memory CD4+ T cells from blood. This TCR came from a woman under 30 in good health. The chain links TRBV10-1 to TRBJ2-7, with 8 nucleotides matching TRBD2. CDR3 sequence: CASSERGVAGPFYEQYF. DNA of the CDR3: TGCGCCAGCAGTGAGAGGGGGGTAGCGGGACCCTTCTACGAGCAGTACTTC.